Listed here are 19 T cell receptor beta chains from one sample, sequenced in a study of radiotherapy plus CTLA-4 blockade in lung cancer. Sequencing was performed with immunoSEQ multiplex PCR; in TCRdb, only in-frame clones are kept and a portion is missing. This table holds tens of thousands of clones, approximately 76% found once. The material sequenced was peripheral blood, taken from a patient treated with radiotherapy plus ipilimumab. The receptors here all came from a human donor with non-small cell lung cancer who had stable disease on radiotherapy plus ipilimumab.

This chain uses TRBV6-6 with TRBJ2-6; maybe TRBD1 (5 bases). The CDR3 loop spans 16 amino acids. The germline V gene has CDR1 MNHNY and CDR2 SVGAGI (reference sequence). V lost 4 bases, J lost 0 bases, and 10 bases lay in between. CDR3 DNA: TGTGCCAGCAGTTTCGACAGCCCCTCTGGGGCCAACGTCCTGACTTTC. Protein: CASSFDSPSGANVLTF.

The chain uses TRBV28 and TRBJ1-2; 8 nucleotides line up with TRBD1. V was clipped by 6 bases and J by 4 bases; unmatched bases: 10. The CDR3 is 15 residues long. The germline CDR1 and CDR2 sequences are MDHEN and SYDVKM. The CDR3 DNA sequence: TGTGCCAGCAGAACGGGGACAGGCTCGATCTATGGCTACACCTTC. It is translated as CASRTGTGSIYGYTF.

The chain couples TRBV18 to TRBJ1-6; 7 bases line up with TRBD1. The CDR3 runs to 14 residues. V was pared by 2 bases and J by 14 bases, with 9 bases of the junction left unmatched. CDR1 is KGHSH, CDR2 LQKENI, per germline. The DNA for the CDR3 is TGTGCCAGCTCACCAGACAGGGTCAAGGGAGCCCTCCACTTT. Its translation is CASSPDRVKGALHF.

The chain carries TRBV27 and TRBJ1-2; 9 positions agree with TRBD1. In germline, CDR1 is MNHEY, CDR2 SMNVEV (reference sequence). This CDR3 region has 15 residues. V shed 3 bases, J shed 8 bases, and the junction held 10 bases outside the gene matches. The CDR3 DNA reads as TGTGCCAGCAGTTTTGCCGGGACAGGGCTATTAGGCTACACCTTC. It encodes CASSFAGTGLLGYTF.

The chain carries TRBV7-3 and TRBJ2-1, with 7 bases aligning to TRBD1. Looked up from germline, CDR1 is SGHTA and CDR2 is FQGTGA. The CDR3 length is 15 residues. V was clipped by 5 bases and J by 2 bases; unmatched bases: 6. DNA for the CDR3: TGTGCCAGCAGCACGCCAGGGGGAGCCTACAATGAGCAGTTCTTC. This translates into CASSTPGGAYNEQFF.

The chain employs TRBV29-1 and TRBJ1-2; D call uncertain. Germline-derived CDR1 and CDR2 are SQVTM and ANQGSEA. The CDR3 length is 12 residues. V shed 6 bases and J shed 8 bases, with 16 bases lying between them. Here the CDR3 reads CSVPHSPGGYTF. The CDR3 nucleotides read TGCAGCGTCCCTCATAGTCCCGGAGGCTACACCTTC.

This sequence joins TRBV10-3 and TRBJ1-1; maybe TRBD1 (5 bases). The V gene's germline CDR1 is ENHRY and CDR2 SYGVKD. This CDR3 contains 13 residues. V lost 3 bases, J lost 3 bases, and 8 bases lay in between. Written as DNA, the CDR3 is TGTGCCATCAGTGATCAGGGATACACTGAAGCTTTCTTT. Translated: CAISDQGYTEAFF.

This chain joins TRBV18 and TRBJ2-3; 14 bases match TRBD2. V shed 4 bases, J shed 0 bases, and the junction held 15 bases outside the gene matches. From germline, CDR1 is KGHSH and CDR2 LQKENI. This CDR3 contains 21 residues. The CDR3 DNA reads TGTGCCAGCTCACGTACCGGGACTAGCGGGGGCCCCTTCCGAAGCACAGATACGCAGTATTTT. This gives the protein CASSRTGTSGGPFRSTDTQYF. The full variable domain, completed using reference TRBV18 and TRBJ2-3, is NAGVMQNPRHLVRRRGQEARLRCSPMKGHSHVYWYRQLPEEGLKFMVYLQKENIIDESGMPKERFSAEFPKEGPSILRIQQVVRGDSAAYFCASSRTGTSGGPFRSTDTQYFGPGTRLTVL.

This clone was counted a few times. This sequence joins TRBV2 and TRBJ2-7; the D is unclear. The CDR3 length is 14 residues. From germline, CDR1 is SNHLY and CDR2 FYNNEI. V dropped 6 bases and J dropped 0 bases, with 12 bases sitting between them. CDR3 sequence: CASSSGPPSYEQYF. CDR3 bases: TGTGCCAGCAGCTCCGGGCCCCCCTCCTACGAGCAGTACTTC. The variable domain in full, completed from reference TRBV2 and TRBJ2-7, reads EPEVTQTPSHQVTQMGQEVILRCVPISNHLYFYWYRQILGQKVEFLVSFYNNEISEKSEIFDDQFSVERPDGSNFTLKIRSTKLEDSAMYFCASSSGPPSYEQYFGPGTRLTVT.

V is TRBV2 and J is TRBJ1-1; D remains unclear. Germline CDR1 SNHLY, CDR2 FYNNEI. The CDR3 length is 14 residues. Trimming shortened V by 6 bases and J by 0 bases, and 11 bases separated the two germline ends. The CDR3 coding sequence is TGTGCCAGCAGAGAGGCCTTACTGAACACTGAAGCTTTCTTT. It is translated as CASREALLNTEAFF.

J is TRBJ2-5 and V is TRBV6-1; 7 bases are a match to TRBD2. The CDR3 contains 13 residues. Germline V lookup: CDR1 MNHNS, CDR2 SASEGT. The V gene end was trimmed by 5 bases and the J gene end by 5 bases; junction bases not matched to a gene: 5. The CDR3 coding sequence is TGTGCCAGCAGTAGGACTAGGCAGGAGACCCAGTACTTC. Translating gives CASSRTRQETQYF.

V and J are TRBV7-6 and TRBJ1-2; D possibly corresponds to TRBD1 (6 bases). CDR3 length: 11 amino acids. The V gene lost 3 bases and the J gene lost 13 bases, with 12 bases spanning the gap. Germline loops: CDR1 SGHVS, CDR2 FNYEAQ. CDR3 DNA: TGTGCCAGCAGCTTCCACAGGGATACCACCTTC. This codes for CASSFHRDTTF. Full variable domain (outside the CDR3, taken from reference TRBV7-6 and TRBJ1-2): GAGVSQSPRYKVTKRGQDVALRCDPISGHVSLYWYRQALGQGPEFLTYFNYEAQQDKSGLPNDRFSAERPEGSISTLTIQRTEQRDSAMYRCASSFHRDTTFGSGTRLTVV.

The chain couples TRBV11-2 to TRBJ1-4; D is possibly TRBD1 (5 bases). The germline CDR1 and CDR2 sequences are SGHAT and FQNNGV. The CDR3 runs 15 residues. Trimming left V 5 bases short and J 8 bases short, with 18 bases between. As DNA, the CDR3 is TGTGCCAGCAGCCCTCAGGGAGTTCATGGAGAAAAACTGTTTTTT. This codes for CASSPQGVHGEKLFF.

The genes are TRBV13 and TRBJ1-5, with TRBD1 identical over 7 bases. The CDR3 has 14 amino acids. Germline V gives CDR1 PRHDT, CDR2 FYEKMQ (reference sequence). V lost 1 base and J lost 10; bases outside the gene matches: 7. The CDR3 reads CASSLEQGVHPQHF. Written as DNA, the CDR3 is TGTGCCAGCAGCTTAGAGCAGGGGGTACACCCCCAGCATTTT.

The gene calls are TRBV5-1 and TRBJ2-3; TRBD1 matches 9 bases. Germline trimming cut 1 base from V and 0 bases from J; bases unmatched to any gene: 3. CDR1 and CDR2 (germline): SGHRS, YFSETQ. This CDR3 is built from 16 residues. The CDR3 bases are TGCGCCAGCAGCTTGACAGGGGGCTTGAGCACAGATACGCAGTATTTT. Protein sequence: CASSLTGGLSTDTQYF.

The chain has TRBV6-1 and TRBJ1-1; D perhaps matches TRBD1 (6 bases). The CDR3 consists of 15 residues. Germline V gives CDR1 MNHNS, CDR2 SASEGT. V was cut by 7 bases and J by 0 bases, with 15 bases left in between. The CDR3 protein is CASTQGLPLNTEAFF. The CDR3 coding sequence is TGTGCCAGCACCCAGGGGTTGCCGTTGAACACTGAAGCTTTCTTT.

This chain uses TRBV27 with TRBJ1-5; D gene unclear. CDR1 MNHEY and CDR2 SMNVEV come from the germline V gene (reference sequence). V was clipped by 1 base and J by 7 bases, with 8 bases between them. The CDR3 contains 13 residues. CDR3 nucleotide sequence: TGTGCCAGCAGTTTATATCCGGGACAGCCCCAGCATTTT. Residues: CASSLYPGQPQHF.

The J gene is TRBJ1-1, the V gene TRBV7-8; possible D gene TRBD1, 6 bases. V lost 2 bases and J lost 3, with 7 bases in between. The CDR3 is made up of 13 amino acids. Looked up from germline, CDR1 is SGHVS and CDR2 is FQNEAQ. CDR3 in amino acids: CASSLQGHTEAFF. The CDR3 nucleotides are TGTGCCAGCAGCTTACAGGGGCACACTGAAGCTTTCTTT.

This rearrangement joins TRBV29-1 to TRBJ2-3; 8 bases fit TRBD2. With 7 bases clipped from V and 0 bases from J, the junction kept 15 bases outside the gene matches. Germline CDR1 and CDR2: SQVTM and ANQGSEA. The CDR3 is 17 residues long. The DNA for the CDR3 is TGCAGCGGTGCGGGGGCGGGGGGACCAAAAAGCACAGATACGCAGTATTTT. The encoded protein is CSGAGAGGPKSTDTQYF.